This T cell receptor (beta chain) appears in the sequencing data of a study of blood T cells in healthy people across ages. Study-level results: Donor CMV infection status was unknown, possibly confounding age-related changes in expanded clonotypes. TCR beta diversity correlated strongly with naive T cell percentage.

Germline CDR1 is GTSNPN and CDR2 is SVGIG (reference sequence). The CDR3 extends over 13 amino acids. V was trimmed by 2 bases and J by 2 bases, leaving 9 bases between them. For the second PCR, which ran for roughly 6 to 12 cycles, a sample-barcoded 5' primer and a J-beta primer mix were used. The authors tagged each cDNA molecule using a template-switch adaptor with 12 random nucleotides. Via MiXCR, TCRdb re-called the 5' RACE reads, giving one row per CDR3 protein. This sample has some 700,000 distinct CDR3 sequences, with about 24% found just once. This clonotype was detected only a few times. Its antigen remains unknown. Individuals who donated were healthy Caucasians from Russia aged about 6 to 100.

The sample taken for sequencing was blood. The chain recombines TRBV30 with TRBJ1-2; no reliable D call. The TCR was taken from a man between 70 and 80 years old in good health. The CDR3 sequence: CAWSLGINYGYTF. CDR3 nucleotide sequence: TGTGCCTGGAGTTTGGGGATAAACTATGGCTACACCTTC. Using reference TRBV30 and TRBJ1-2 for the parts outside the CDR3, the full variable domain is SQTIHQWPATLVQPVGSPLSLECTVEGTSNPNLYWYRQAAGRGLQLLFYSVGIGQISSEVPQNLSASRPQDRQFILSSKKLLLSDSGFYLCAWSLGINYGYTFGSGTRLTVV.